This T cell receptor (beta chain) was found in a study of shared clonotypes between healthy human individuals. Whole-study findings and limits: Collection of samples was limited to blood; tissue repertoires likely differ. Genetic and exposure-history diversity was limited by the small donor number.

Many counts were recorded for this clone. As yet, its antigen is unknown. Data came from immunoSEQ multiplex PCR; TCRdb stores just in-frame clones and leaves some out. Of 450,000 to 500,000 clones listed, over 70% are singletons. Sample: PBMCs. The source of this sequence is a woman in her 40s in good health. Some clones in this sample may be carry-over from other donors' samples.

The CDR3 DNA reads as TGTGCCAGCAGACCCCTCGACAGGGGGAATCAGCCCCAGCATTTT. Amino acid sequence: CASRPLDRGNQPQHF. The rearrangement uses TRBV6-5 and TRBJ1-5, with 9 bases identical to TRBD1. Per germline, CDR1 MNHEY and CDR2 SVGAGI. Trimming cost V 6 bases and J 4 bases; bases outside gene matches: 7. CDR3 length: 15 amino acids.